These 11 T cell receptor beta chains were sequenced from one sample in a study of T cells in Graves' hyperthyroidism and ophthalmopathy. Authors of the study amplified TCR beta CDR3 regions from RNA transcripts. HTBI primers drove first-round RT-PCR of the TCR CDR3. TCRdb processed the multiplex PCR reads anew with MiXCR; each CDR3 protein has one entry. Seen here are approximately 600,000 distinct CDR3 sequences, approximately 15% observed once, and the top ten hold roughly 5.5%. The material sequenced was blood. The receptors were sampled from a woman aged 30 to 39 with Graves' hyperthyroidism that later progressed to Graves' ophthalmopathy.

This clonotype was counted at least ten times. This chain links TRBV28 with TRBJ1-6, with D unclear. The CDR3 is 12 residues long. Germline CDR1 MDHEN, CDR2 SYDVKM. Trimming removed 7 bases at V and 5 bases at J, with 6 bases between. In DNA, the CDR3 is TGTGCCAGCACTTTGAATAATTCACCCCTCCACTTT. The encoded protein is CASTLNNSPLHF.

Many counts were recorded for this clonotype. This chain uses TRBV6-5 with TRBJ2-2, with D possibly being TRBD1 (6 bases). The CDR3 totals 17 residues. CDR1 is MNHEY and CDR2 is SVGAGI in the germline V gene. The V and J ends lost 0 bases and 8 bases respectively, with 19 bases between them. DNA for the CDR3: TGTGCCAGCAGTTACTCTCTAGTTTGGGGACAACGAGGGGAGCTGTTTTTT. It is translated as CASSYSLVWGQRGELFF.

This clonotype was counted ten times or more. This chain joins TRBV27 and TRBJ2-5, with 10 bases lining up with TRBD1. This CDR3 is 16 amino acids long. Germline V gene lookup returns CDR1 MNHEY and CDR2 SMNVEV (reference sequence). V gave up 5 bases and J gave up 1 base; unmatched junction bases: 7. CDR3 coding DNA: TGTGCCAGCAGTGCCGAGACAGGGGGCCTCCAAGAGACCCAGTACTTC. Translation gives CASSAETGGLQETQYF.

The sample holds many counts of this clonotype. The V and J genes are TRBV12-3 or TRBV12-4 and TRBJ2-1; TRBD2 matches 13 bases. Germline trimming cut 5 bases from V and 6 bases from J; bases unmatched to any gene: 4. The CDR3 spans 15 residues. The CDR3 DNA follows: TGTGCCAGCAGTCCGACTAGCGGGGGGACCAATGAGCAGTTCTTC. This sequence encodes CASSPTSGGTNEQFF.

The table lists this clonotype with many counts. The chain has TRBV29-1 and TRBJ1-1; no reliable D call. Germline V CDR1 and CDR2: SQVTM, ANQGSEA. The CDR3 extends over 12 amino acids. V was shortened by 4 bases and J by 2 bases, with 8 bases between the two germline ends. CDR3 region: CSVGEGNTEAFF. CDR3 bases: TGCAGCGTTGGGGAGGGAAACACTGAAGCTTTCTTT.

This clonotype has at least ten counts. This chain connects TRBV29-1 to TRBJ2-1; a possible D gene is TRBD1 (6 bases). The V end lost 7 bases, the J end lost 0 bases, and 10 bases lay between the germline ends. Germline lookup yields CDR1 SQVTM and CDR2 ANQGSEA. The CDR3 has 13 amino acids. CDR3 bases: TGCAGCGGGGACACTAGCTCCTACAATGAGCAGTTCTTC. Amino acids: CSGDTSSYNEQFF.

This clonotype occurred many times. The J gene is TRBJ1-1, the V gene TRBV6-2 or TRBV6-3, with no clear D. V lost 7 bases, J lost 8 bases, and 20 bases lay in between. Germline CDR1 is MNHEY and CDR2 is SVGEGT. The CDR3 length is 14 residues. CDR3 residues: CASKLIEPFKEAFF. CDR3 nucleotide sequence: TGTGCCAGCAAGTTAATCGAACCCTTTAAGGAAGCTTTCTTT.

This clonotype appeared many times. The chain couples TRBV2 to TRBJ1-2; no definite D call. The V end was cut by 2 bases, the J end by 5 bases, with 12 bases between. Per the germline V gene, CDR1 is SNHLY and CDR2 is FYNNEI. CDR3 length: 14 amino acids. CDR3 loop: CASSETGRIYGYTF. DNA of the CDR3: TGTGCCAGCAGTGAAACCGGCCGGATATATGGCTACACCTTC.

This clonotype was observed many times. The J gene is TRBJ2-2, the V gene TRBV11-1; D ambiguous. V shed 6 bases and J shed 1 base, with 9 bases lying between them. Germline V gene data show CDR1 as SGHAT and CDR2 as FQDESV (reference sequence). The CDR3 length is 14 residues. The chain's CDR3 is CASRGSQNTGELFF. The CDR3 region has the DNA TGTGCCAGCAGAGGAAGCCAGAACACCGGGGAGCTGTTTTTT.

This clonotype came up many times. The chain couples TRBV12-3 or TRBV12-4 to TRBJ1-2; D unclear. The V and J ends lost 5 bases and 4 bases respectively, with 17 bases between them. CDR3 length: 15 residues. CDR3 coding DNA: TGTGCCAGCAGTCATGACCGATTTAGCCTCTATGGCTACACCTTC. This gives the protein CASSHDRFSLYGYTF.

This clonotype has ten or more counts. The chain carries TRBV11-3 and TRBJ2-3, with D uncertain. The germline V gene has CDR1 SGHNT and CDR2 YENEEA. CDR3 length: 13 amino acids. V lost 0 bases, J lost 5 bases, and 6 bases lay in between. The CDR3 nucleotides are TGTGCCAGCAGCTTAGATGAGGAAGATACGCAGTATTTT. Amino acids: CASSLDEEDTQYF.